This passage covers 31 T cell receptor beta chains from one sample sequenced in a study of breast tumors, draining lymph nodes, adjacent tissues. TCRdb called the multiplex PCR reads again in MiXCR, with one record for every CDR3 protein. This table has over 60,000 distinct CDR3 sequences, around 60% appearing once. The source material was breast tumor tissue. Receptors were obtained from a female donor with breast cancer. Some clones in this sample may be carry-over from other donors' samples.

As for this clonotype: A much larger clone differs from this one at a single base, so this may be a read error. The genes are TRBV6-1 and TRBJ2-3; 8 bases match TRBD2. The CDR3 has 15 amino acids. Germline V CDR1 and CDR2: MNHNS, SASEGT. With 5 bases clipped from V and 8 bases from J, the junction kept 12 bases outside the gene matches. CDR3 in DNA: TGTGCCAGCAGTCACGGCGCGACTAGCGTAGGTACGCAGTATTTT. Protein sequence: CASSHGATSVGTQYF.

This clonotype was recorded at least ten times. A single base separates this from a much larger clone, so it may be a read error. The gene calls are TRBV9 and TRBJ2-6, with TRBD2 matching 12 bases. Germline CDR1 is SGDLS and CDR2 is YYNGEE. This CDR3 contains 16 residues. The CDR3 DNA reads as TGTGCCAGCACCCCTAGCGGGAGGGCTGGGGCCAACGCCCTGACTTTC. Translation: CASTPSGRAGANALTF.

J is TRBJ1-1 and V is TRBV10-2; 7 bases map to TRBD1. The V gene end was trimmed by 2 bases and the J gene end by 4 bases; junction bases not matched to a gene: 7. The germline CDR1 and CDR2 sequences are WSHSY and SAAADI. The CDR3 has 15 residues. CDR3 nucleotide sequence: TGCGCCAGCAGTGAGAAAGGGGGCGGTAGCACTGAAGCTTTCTTT. Protein sequence: CASSEKGGGSTEAFF.

This clonotype came up many times. The chain has TRBV7-2 and TRBJ2-7; 9 nucleotides match TRBD2. Germline V gene sequence: CDR1 SGHTA, CDR2 FQGNSA. The length of the CDR3 is 18 residues. The junction had 20 bases not matched to a gene; V was cut back by 5 bases and J by 6 bases. CDR3 bases: TGTGCCAGCAGCCCCGGGTTAGCGGGAGTATATGTCCGACGCGAGCAGTACTTC. Translation gives CASSPGLAGVYVRREQYF.

This clonotype appeared many times. The chain carries TRBV24-1 and TRBJ1-5; 9 bases are a match to TRBD1. CDR3 length equals 19 residues. Germline V gene lookup returns CDR1 KGHDR and CDR2 SFDVKD. V shed 5 bases, J shed 0 bases, and the junction held 13 bases outside the gene matches. Here the CDR3 DNA reads TGTGCCACCAGTGCCGGGGGGACAGGGAGCCTCTATAGCAATCAGCCCCAGCATTTT. This encodes CATSAGGTGSLYSNQPQHF.

The chain recombines TRBV2 with TRBJ2-1; D possibly matches TRBD1 or TRBD2 (5 bases each). The V and J ends lost 5 bases and 0 bases respectively, with 14 bases between them. The CDR3 covers 16 residues. Looked up from germline, CDR1 is SNHLY and CDR2 is FYNNEI. The chain's CDR3 is CASSSGWGNSYNEQFF. CDR3 DNA: TGTGCCAGCAGTTCCGGATGGGGGAACTCCTACAATGAGCAGTTCTTC.

Many counts were recorded for this clonotype. The chain employs TRBV5-1 and TRBJ2-5, with D perhaps matching TRBD1 (8 bases). The V end lost 2 bases, the J end lost 2 bases, and 10 bases lay between the germline ends. The CDR3 covers 14 residues. The germline gives CDR1 SGHRS, CDR2 YFSETQ. CDR3 bases: TGCGCCAGCAGCTTACAGGGGGGGCAAGAGACCCAGTACTTC. This gives the protein CASSLQGGQETQYF.

The rearrangement joins TRBV2 to TRBJ1-2; tentative D call: TRBD1 (6 bases). Trimming pared 3 bases from V and 7 bases from J, leaving 9 bases between. Germline CDR1 is SNHLY and CDR2 is FYNNEI. This CDR3 has 12 residues. The CDR3 nucleotides are TGTGCCAGCAGTGAGGGCAGGGGTGGCTACACCTTC. This gives the protein CASSEGRGGYTF.

This clonotype was recorded many times. J is TRBJ2-5 and V is TRBV7-9, with D perhaps matching TRBD1 (5 bases). The V end lost 5 bases, the J end lost 5 bases, and 15 bases lay between the germline ends. Germline V gives CDR1 SEHNR, CDR2 FQNEAQ (reference sequence). This CDR3 has 14 amino acids. The CDR3 bases are TGTGCCAGCAGCCCGGGTCGGAAGGGGGAGACCCAGTACTTC. It yields the protein CASSPGRKGETQYF.

DNA for the CDR3: TGTGCCAGCAGTCTTAGCGGGAGCTCCTTGGAGACCCAGTACTTC. Its translation: CASSLSGSSLETQYF. The chain is built from TRBV12-3 or TRBV12-4 and TRBJ2-5; 9 bases line up with TRBD2. This CDR3 has 15 amino acids. Trimming took 5 bases from V and 5 from J; bases not matched to a gene: 9.

The chain is built from TRBV27 and TRBJ1-1; D is perhaps TRBD1 (5 bases). CDR1 MNHEY and CDR2 SMNVEV come from the germline V gene (reference sequence). The CDR3 runs 14 residues. Trimming stripped 6 bases from V and 0 bases from J, with 11 bases between. CDR3 coding DNA: TGTGCCAGCAGACCGGACACAATGAACACTGAAGCTTTCTTT. This codes for CASRPDTMNTEAFF.

This clonotype turned up a few times. The V gene is TRBV9, the J gene TRBJ1-2, with TRBD1 as a possible D gene (5 bases). Germline CDR1 and CDR2: SGDLS and YYNGEE. V was cut by 3 bases and J by 4 bases, with 10 bases left in between. The CDR3 has 13 amino acids. CDR3: CASSEEGIYGYTF. The CDR3 DNA reads TGTGCCAGCAGCGAGGAGGGGATCTATGGCTACACCTTC.

J is TRBJ2-7 and V is TRBV30; perhaps TRBD2 as D (6 bases). The V and J ends lost 5 bases and 7 bases respectively, with 18 bases between them. The CDR3 consists of 13 residues. Germline CDR1 is GTSNPN and CDR2 is SVGIG (reference sequence). In DNA, the CDR3 is TGTGCCTGGGATTCGGCGGGGTTAAGAGAGCAGTACTTC. Protein: CAWDSAGLREQYF.

This chain uses TRBV16 with TRBJ1-5; 9 bases fit TRBD1. V gave up 0 bases and J gave up 6 bases; unmatched junction bases: 3. The length of the CDR3 is 15 residues. Germline CDR1 is KGHSY and CDR2 is FQNENV. CDR3 DNA: TGTGCCAGCAGCCAATCCGGGACAGGGATTCAGCCCCAGCATTTT. Translated: CASSQSGTGIQPQHF. The whole variable domain, remainder taken from reference TRBV16 and TRBJ1-5, is GEEVAQTPKHLVRGEGQKAKLYCAPIKGHSYVFWYQQVLKNEFKFLISFQNENVFDETGMPKERFSAKCLPNSPCSLEIQATKLEDSAVYFCASSQSGTGIQPQHFGDGTRLSIL.

V and J are TRBV29-1 and TRBJ2-3, with 7 nucleotides matching TRBD2. V lost 5 bases and J lost 3; bases outside the gene matches: 5. The germline V gene encodes CDR1 SQVTM and CDR2 ANQGSEA. The CDR3 loop spans 13 amino acids. Here the CDR3 reads CSVIVGGTDTQYF. CDR3 nucleotide sequence: TGCAGCGTTATTGTGGGAGGGACAGATACGCAGTATTTT.

This clonotype was picked up many times. The gene calls are TRBV6-2 or TRBV6-3 and TRBJ2-2, with TRBD2 identical over 7 bases. The V segment lost 4 bases and the J segment 2 bases; nucleotides outside the gene matches: 1. This CDR3 is 14 amino acids long. CDR1 is MNHEY and CDR2 is SVGEGT in the germline V gene. As DNA, the CDR3 is TGTGCCAGCAGTTGGGGGGGTAACACCGGGGAGCTGTTTTTT. Encoded protein: CASSWGGNTGELFF.

This clonotype has just a few counts. A much larger clone lies one base from this, so it may be a read error. The chain joins TRBV13 to TRBJ1-4; the D gene is possibly TRBD1 (6 bases). CDR1 and CDR2 (germline): PRHDT, FYEKMQ (reference sequence). This CDR3 region has 14 residues. V lost 4 bases and J lost 6, with 12 bases in between. CDR3 sequence reads: CASSSGAGDEKLFF. The CDR3 DNA follows: TGTGCCAGCAGCTCGGGGGCGGGTGATGAAAAACTGTTTTTT.

This clonotype was seen many times. The chain uses TRBV5-1 and TRBJ1-5; weak D call: TRBD1 (5 bases). Germline assignment: CDR1 SGHRS and CDR2 YFSETQ. The CDR3 has 13 residues. V was trimmed by 4 bases and J by 6 bases, leaving 11 bases between them. Written as DNA, the CDR3 is TGCGCCAGCAGCGAGGGGCCGGGTCAGCCCCAGCATTTT. It translates to CASSEGPGQPQHF.

The chain has TRBV7-2 and TRBJ2-3, with 7 positions matching TRBD1. Germline trimming cut 5 bases from V and 1 base from J; bases unmatched to any gene: 6. The germline V gene encodes CDR1 SGHTA and CDR2 FQGNSA. CDR3 length equals 15 residues. Here the CDR3 DNA reads TGTGCCAGCAGCGCAGACAGGGTCGGCACAGATACGCAGTATTTT. This gives the protein CASSADRVGTDTQYF. The full variable domain, rest sourced from reference TRBV7-2 and TRBJ2-3, is GAGVSQSPSNKVTEKGKDVELRCDPISGHTALYWYRQSLGQGLEFLIYFQGNSAPDKSGLPSDRFSAERTGGSVSTLTIQRTQQEDSAVYLCASSADRVGTDTQYFGPGTRLTVL.

This clonotype showed up just once. The chain recombines TRBV6-5 with TRBJ2-3; the D is unclear. V lost 5 bases and J 12 bases, leaving 3 bases between the germline ends. The CDR3 has 8 residues. The germline gives CDR1 MNHEY, CDR2 SVGAGI. The CDR3 region is CASSTQYF. CDR3 DNA: TGTGCCAGCAGTACACAGTATTTT.

This clonotype was seen ten or more times. The genes are TRBV29-1 and TRBJ2-3, with 7 bases lining up with TRBD2. Germline values: CDR1 SQVTM, CDR2 ANQGSEA. This CDR3 spans 15 amino acids. Germline trimming cut 0 bases from V and 2 bases from J; bases unmatched to any gene: 5. The CDR3 DNA follows: TGCAGCGTTGAAGAGGGTAGCGGGCACACAGATACGCAGTATTTT. It is translated as CSVEEGSGHTDTQYF.

CDR3: CSARGPGTSGGDQETQYF. In DNA form, the CDR3 reads TGCAGTGCTAGGGGACCGGGGACTAGCGGGGGAGACCAAGAGACCCAGTACTTC. The chain recombines TRBV20-1 with TRBJ2-5; TRBD2 aligns across 14 bases. V shed 3 bases and J 0 bases; nucleotides not matched to a gene: 9. CDR3 length: 18 residues. Germline V gives CDR1 DFQATT, CDR2 SNEGSKA (reference sequence).

This clonotype came up many times. V gene TRBV9 combines with J gene TRBJ2-1; D unclear. In germline, CDR1 is SGDLS, CDR2 YYNGEE. The V and J ends lost 0 bases and 10 bases respectively, with 11 bases between them. This CDR3 comprises 13 residues. CDR3 coding DNA: TGTGCCAGCAGCGTAGGCGCGGCAGGCGAGCAGTTCTTC. It yields the protein CASSVGAAGEQFF. The whole variable domain, remainder taken from reference TRBV9 and TRBJ2-1, is DSGVTQTPKHLITATGQRVTLRCSPRSGDLSVYWYQQSLDQGLQFLIQYYNGEERAKGNILERFSAQQFPDLHSELNLSSLELGDSALYFCASSVGAAGEQFFGPGTRLTVL.

This clonotype showed up just a few times. V gene TRBV5-1 combines with J gene TRBJ1-1, with 9 bases fitting TRBD1. There are 16 residues in the CDR3. J lost 0 bases, V lost 4 bases, and 7 bases had no gene match. Germline CDR1 SGHRS, CDR2 YFSETQ. This chain's CDR3 is CASSPRTGALNTEAFF. In DNA form, the CDR3 reads TGCGCCAGCAGCCCCAGGACAGGGGCCTTGAACACTGAAGCTTTCTTT. Filled out from reference TRBV5-1 and TRBJ1-1, the complete variable domain reads KAGVTQTPRYLIKTRGQQVTLSCSPISGHRSVSWYQQTPGQGLQFLFEYFSETQRNKGNFPGRFSGRQFSNSRSEMNVSTLELGDSALYLCASSPRTGALNTEAFFGQGTRLTVV.

The chain combines TRBV7-6 with TRBJ2-3; a weak D match, TRBD1 (5 bases). The V and J ends lost 4 bases and 2 bases respectively, with 19 bases between them. This CDR3 is built from 17 residues. The germline gives CDR1 SGHVS, CDR2 FNYEAQ. The chain's CDR3 is CASSSSNVGPHTDTQYF. The CDR3 DNA sequence: TGTGCCAGCAGCTCAAGTAACGTGGGGCCCCACACAGATACGCAGTATTTT. Combining the CDR3 with reference TRBV7-6 and TRBJ2-3 gives the whole variable domain GAGVSQSPRYKVTKRGQDVALRCDPISGHVSLYWYRQALGQGPEFLTYFNYEAQQDKSGLPNDRFSAERPEGSISTLTIQRTEQRDSAMYRCASSSSNVGPHTDTQYFGPGTRLTVL.

The chain carries TRBV7-8 and TRBJ2-3; either TRBD1 or TRBD2 may supply D (6 bases each). There are 15 residues in the CDR3. CDR1 SGHVS and CDR2 FQNEAQ come from the germline V gene. Trimming shortened V by 5 bases and J by 11 bases, and 23 bases separated the two germline ends. The CDR3 sequence is CASSPQGDIGGEQYF. The DNA of the CDR3 is TGTGCCAGCAGCCCTCAAGGGGACATCGGGGGAGAGCAGTATTTT.

The table lists this clonotype with many counts. This chain uses TRBV6-5 with TRBJ2-1; possible D gene TRBD2, 7 bases. The V end was cut by 4 bases, the J end by 6 bases, with 13 bases between. The germline CDR1 and CDR2 sequences are MNHEY and SVGAGI. The length of the CDR3 is 14 residues. CDR3 amino acids: CASSSRGAGNEQFF. For the CDR3, the DNA is TGTGCCAGCAGTTCCCGGGGGGCGGGCAATGAGCAGTTCTTC.

The table lists this clonotype with many counts. This chain uses TRBV19 with TRBJ2-2; no firm D call. The CDR3 consists of 14 residues. The V end lost 2 bases, the J end lost 2 bases, and 6 bases lay between the germline ends. Germline assignment: CDR1 LNHDA and CDR2 SQIVND (reference sequence). The CDR3 loop is CASSIQINTGELFF. DNA of the CDR3: TGTGCCAGTAGTATACAGATTAACACCGGGGAGCTGTTTTTT.

This clonotype was observed a handful of times. With a much larger clone just one base away, this may be a read error. The rearrangement joins TRBV13 to TRBJ2-3; 7 bases map to TRBD2. J gave up 4 bases and V 8 bases, and 15 bases lay outside the gene matches. The CDR3 sequence is 16 residues long. Germline CDR1 reads PRHDT; CDR2 reads FYEKMQ (reference sequence). The CDR3 sequence: CASALKSGGFADTQYF. The DNA of the CDR3 is TGTGCCAGCGCTCTAAAGTCCGGGGGGTTCGCAGATACGCAGTATTTT.

Ten or more counts support this clonotype. V is TRBV20-1 and J is TRBJ2-7; D could derive from TRBD1 or TRBD2 (5 bases each). V lost 1 base to trimming and J lost 6 bases, with 22 bases between them. The CDR3 totals 16 residues. Germline CDR1 DFQATT, CDR2 SNEGSKA (reference sequence). DNA for the CDR3: TGCAGTGCTAGAGGGCGGACACTCGTAAGGGGAGTCGAGCAGTACTTC. It is translated as CSARGRTLVRGVEQYF.

V is TRBV10-2 and J is TRBJ2-5; 8 positions match TRBD1. V trimming: 5 bases; J trimming: 0 bases; junction bases outside the gene matches: 8. The CDR3 is 16 amino acids. The germline V gene encodes CDR1 WSHSY and CDR2 SAAADI. This chain's CDR3 is CASSTPGGRDQETQYF. The DNA for the CDR3 is TGCGCCAGCAGTACCCCAGGGGGCCGTGACCAAGAGACCCAGTACTTC.